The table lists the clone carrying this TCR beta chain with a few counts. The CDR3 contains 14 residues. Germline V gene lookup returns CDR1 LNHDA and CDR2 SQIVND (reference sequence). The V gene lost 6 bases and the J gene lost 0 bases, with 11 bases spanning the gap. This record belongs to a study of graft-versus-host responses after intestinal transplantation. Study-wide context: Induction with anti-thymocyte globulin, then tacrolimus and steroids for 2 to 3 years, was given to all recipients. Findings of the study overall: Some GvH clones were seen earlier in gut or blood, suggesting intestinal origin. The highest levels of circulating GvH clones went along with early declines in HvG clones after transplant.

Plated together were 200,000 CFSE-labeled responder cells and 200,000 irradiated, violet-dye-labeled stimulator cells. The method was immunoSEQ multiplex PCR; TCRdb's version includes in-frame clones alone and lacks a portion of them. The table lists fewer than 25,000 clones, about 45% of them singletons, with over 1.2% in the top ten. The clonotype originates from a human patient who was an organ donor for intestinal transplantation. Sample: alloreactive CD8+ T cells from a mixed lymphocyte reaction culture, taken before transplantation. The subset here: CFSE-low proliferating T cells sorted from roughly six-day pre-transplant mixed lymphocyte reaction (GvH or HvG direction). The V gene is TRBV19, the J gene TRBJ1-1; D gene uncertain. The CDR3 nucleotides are TGTGCCAGTAGGAGGCTATTCATGAACACTGAAGCTTTCTTT. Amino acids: CASRRLFMNTEAFF. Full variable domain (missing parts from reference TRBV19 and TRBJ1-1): DGGITQSPKYLFRKEGQNVTLSCEQNLNHDAMYWYRQDPGQGLRLIYYSQIVNDFQKGDIAEGYSVSREKKESFPLTVTSAQKNPTAFYLCASRRLFMNTEAFFGQGTRLTVV.